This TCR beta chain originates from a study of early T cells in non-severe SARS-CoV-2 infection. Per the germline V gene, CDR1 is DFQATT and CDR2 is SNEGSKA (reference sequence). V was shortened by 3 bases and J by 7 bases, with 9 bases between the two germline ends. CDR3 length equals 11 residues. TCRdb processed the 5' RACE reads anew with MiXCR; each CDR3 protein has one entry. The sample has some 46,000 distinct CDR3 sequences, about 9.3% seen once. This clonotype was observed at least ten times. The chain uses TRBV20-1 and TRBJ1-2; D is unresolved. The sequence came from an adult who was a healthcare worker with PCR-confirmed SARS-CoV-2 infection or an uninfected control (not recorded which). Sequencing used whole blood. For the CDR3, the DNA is TGCAGTGCTAGTCGCGCGAGTGGCTACACCTTC. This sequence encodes CSASRASGYTF.